Presented here are 9 T cell receptor beta chains from one specimen sequenced in a study of early T cells in non-severe SARS-CoV-2 infection. TCRdb re-called the 5' RACE reads through MiXCR, storing one row per CDR3 protein. Here the sample spans 43,000 or so distinct CDR3 sequences, less than 8.5% being singletons. The specimen sequenced was whole blood. The origin of the receptors is an adult who was a healthcare worker with PCR-confirmed SARS-CoV-2 infection or an uninfected control (not recorded which).

The rearrangement uses TRBV20-1 and TRBJ2-1; 9 bases match TRBD2. Losses at the gene ends were 5 bases for V and 7 bases for J; bases not matched to a gene: 18. The CDR3 loop spans 17 amino acids. Germline V gene lookup returns CDR1 DFQATT and CDR2 SNEGSKA (reference sequence). CDR3 loop: CSAWAPGGGATYNEQFF. The DNA for the CDR3 is TGCAGTGCTTGGGCCCCCGGCGGGGGGGCCACTTATAATGAGCAGTTCTTC.

This clonotype came up many times. The V gene is TRBV4-2, the J gene TRBJ2-1; 8 nucleotides match TRBD2. Germline CDR1 LGHNA, CDR2 YNFKEQ. CDR3 length equals 16 residues. V dropped 0 bases and J dropped 6; count of bases not matched to a gene: 7. The CDR3 sequence is CASSQEGTSPSNEQFF. CDR3 nucleotides: TGTGCCAGCAGCCAAGAAGGGACTAGTCCCTCCAATGAGCAGTTCTTC.

The chain combines TRBV20-1 with TRBJ2-6, with TRBD1 as a possible D gene (5 bases). V lost 1 base and J 0 bases, leaving 13 bases between the germline ends. Germline V CDR1 and CDR2: DFQATT, SNEGSKA (reference sequence). There are 17 residues in the CDR3. The CDR3 sequence: CSARGSKGNSGANVLTF. In nucleotides, the CDR3 is TGCAGTGCTAGAGGATCCAAGGGGAACTCTGGGGCCAACGTCCTGACTTTC.

This clonotype has more than one count but fewer than ten. CDR3 protein: CASSSQTSGGQETQYF. The CDR3 nucleotides are TGTGCCAGCAGCTCCCAGACTAGCGGGGGGCAAGAGACCCAGTACTTC. This sequence joins TRBV9 and TRBJ2-5; TRBD2 agrees at 13 bases. The V segment lost 4 bases and the J segment 2 bases; nucleotides outside the gene matches: 5. The CDR3 sequence is 16 residues long. Germline loops: CDR1 SGDLS, CDR2 YYNGEE.

In this sample, this clonotype turned up many times. This chain joins TRBV10-3 and TRBJ1-1, with 9 bases lining up with TRBD1. Germline CDR1 and CDR2: ENHRY and SYGVKD. This CDR3 contains 12 residues. With 6 bases clipped from V and 5 bases from J, the junction kept 1 base outside the gene matches. The CDR3 spells CAIRGQGTEAFF. The CDR3 coding sequence is TGTGCCATCAGGGGACAGGGAACTGAAGCTTTCTTT.

The rearrangement uses TRBV3-1 and TRBJ2-4; D is uncertain. CDR1 and CDR2 from the germline V gene are LGHDT and YNNKEL (reference sequence). This CDR3 has 13 residues. Trimming removed 4 bases from V and 7 bases from J, with 11 bases in between. The CDR3 DNA is TGTGCCAGCAGCCCGCCCCTTAAGAACATTCAGTACTTC. It yields the protein CASSPPLKNIQYF.

The chain has TRBV18 and TRBJ1-1, with a weak D call TRBD1 (5 bases). Germline V lookup: CDR1 KGHSH, CDR2 LQKENI. The ends were cut back, 3 bases at V and 1 base at J, with 9 bases in the middle. The CDR3 is made up of 14 amino acids. CDR3 in amino acids: CASSPVGPNTEAFF. The CDR3 DNA is TGTGCCAGCTCACCGGTGGGACCGAACACTGAAGCTTTCTTT.

This clonotype was observed at least ten times. The genes are TRBV20-1 and TRBJ2-3; D perhaps matches TRBD1 (5 bases). CDR1 is DFQATT, CDR2 SNEGSKA, per germline (reference sequence). The length of the CDR3 is 12 residues. V was shortened by 2 bases and J by 3 bases, with 6 bases between the two germline ends. CDR3 amino acids: CSARQGTDTQYF. CDR3 in DNA: TGCAGTGCTAGACAGGGAACAGATACGCAGTATTTT.

The rearrangement joins TRBV7-7 to TRBJ1-1; D call uncertain. V lost 0 bases to trimming and J lost 5 bases, with 7 bases between them. Germline V gene lookup returns CDR1 SSHAT and CDR2 FNYEAQ (reference sequence). The CDR3 spans 13 residues. CDR3 nucleotides: TGTGCCAGCAGCTTAGCACCGGGAACTGAAGCTTTCTTT. It codes for CASSLAPGTEAFF.